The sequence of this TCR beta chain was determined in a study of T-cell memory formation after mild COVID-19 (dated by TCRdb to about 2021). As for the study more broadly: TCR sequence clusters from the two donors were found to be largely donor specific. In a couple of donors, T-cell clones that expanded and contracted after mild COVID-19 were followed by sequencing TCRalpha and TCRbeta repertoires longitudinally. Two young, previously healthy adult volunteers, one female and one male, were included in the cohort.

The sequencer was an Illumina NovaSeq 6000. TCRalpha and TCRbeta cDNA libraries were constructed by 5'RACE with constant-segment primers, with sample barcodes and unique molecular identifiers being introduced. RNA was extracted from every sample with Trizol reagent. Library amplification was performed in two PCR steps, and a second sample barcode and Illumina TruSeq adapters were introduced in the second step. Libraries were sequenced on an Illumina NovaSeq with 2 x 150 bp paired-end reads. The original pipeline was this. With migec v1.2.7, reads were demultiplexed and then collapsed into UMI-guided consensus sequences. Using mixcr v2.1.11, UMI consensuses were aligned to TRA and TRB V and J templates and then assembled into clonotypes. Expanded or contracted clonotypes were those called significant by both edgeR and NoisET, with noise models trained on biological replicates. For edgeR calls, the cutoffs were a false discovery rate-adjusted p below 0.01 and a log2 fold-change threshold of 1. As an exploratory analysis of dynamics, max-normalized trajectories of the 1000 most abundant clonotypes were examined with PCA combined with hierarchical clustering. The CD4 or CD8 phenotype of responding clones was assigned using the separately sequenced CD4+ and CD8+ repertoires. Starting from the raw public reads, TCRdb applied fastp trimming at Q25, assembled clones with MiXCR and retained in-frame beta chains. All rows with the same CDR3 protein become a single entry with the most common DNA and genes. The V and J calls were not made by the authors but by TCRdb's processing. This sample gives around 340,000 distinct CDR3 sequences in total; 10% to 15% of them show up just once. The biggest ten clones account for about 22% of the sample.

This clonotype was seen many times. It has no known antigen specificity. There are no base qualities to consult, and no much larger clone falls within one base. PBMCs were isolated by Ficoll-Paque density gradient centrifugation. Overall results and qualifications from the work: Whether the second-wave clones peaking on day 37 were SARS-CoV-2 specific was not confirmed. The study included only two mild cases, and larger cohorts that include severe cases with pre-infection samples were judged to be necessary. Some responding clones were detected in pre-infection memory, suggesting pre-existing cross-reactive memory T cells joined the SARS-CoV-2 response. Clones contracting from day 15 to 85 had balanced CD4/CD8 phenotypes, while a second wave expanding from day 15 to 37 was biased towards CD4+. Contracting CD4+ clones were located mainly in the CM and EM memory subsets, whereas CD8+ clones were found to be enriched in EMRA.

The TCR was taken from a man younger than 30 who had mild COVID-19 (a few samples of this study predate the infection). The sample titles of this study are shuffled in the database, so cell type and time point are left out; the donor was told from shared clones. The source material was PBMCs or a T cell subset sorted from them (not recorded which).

The CDR3 protein: CASSPGTESSYEQYF. The DNA is as follows: TGTGCCAGCAGCCCGGGGACCGAGAGCTCCTACGAGCAGTACTTC. The chain is encoded by TRBV4-2 joined to TRBJ2-7; the D segment may tentatively be TRBD1 or TRBD2, each giving 5 matched bases. At the junction V is shortened by 4 bases and J by 0 bases, with 13 bases in between. The CDR3 runs 15 residues from the cysteine to the phenylalanine. The DNA shown is the 45-base CDR3, in frame from base 1. CDR1 and CDR2 (LGHNA, YNFKEQ) derive from the germline V gene.